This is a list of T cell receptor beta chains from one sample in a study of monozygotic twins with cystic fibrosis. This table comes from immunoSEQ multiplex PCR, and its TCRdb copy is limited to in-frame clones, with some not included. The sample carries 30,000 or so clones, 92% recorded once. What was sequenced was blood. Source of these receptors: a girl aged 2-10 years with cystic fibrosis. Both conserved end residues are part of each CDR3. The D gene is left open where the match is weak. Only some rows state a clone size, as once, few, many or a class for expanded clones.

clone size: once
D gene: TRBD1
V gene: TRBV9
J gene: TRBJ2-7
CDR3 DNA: TGTGCCAGCAGCGAAACCGGGACAGGGGGCTTCTACGAGCAGTACTTC
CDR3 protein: CASSETGTGGFYEQYF

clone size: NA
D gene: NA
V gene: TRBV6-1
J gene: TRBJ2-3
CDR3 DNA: TGTGCCAGCAGTGAAAAGGTGGGGGACACAGATACGCAGTATTTT
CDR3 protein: CASSEKVGDTDTQYF

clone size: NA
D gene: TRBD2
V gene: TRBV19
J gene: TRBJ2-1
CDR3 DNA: TGTGCCAGTAGGGGGGACTATCACAATGAGCAGTTCTTC
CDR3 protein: CASRGDYHNEQFF

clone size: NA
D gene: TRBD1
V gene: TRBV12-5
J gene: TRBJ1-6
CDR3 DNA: TGTGCTAGTGGTTTGGTACTGTGGACAGGGCAGTCGGGGAGGGATTCACCCCTCCACTTT
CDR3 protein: CASGLVLWTGQSGRDSPLHF

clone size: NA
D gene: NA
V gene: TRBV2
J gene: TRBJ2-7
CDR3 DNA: TGTGCCAGTCAGGACCCGTACGAGCAGTACTTC
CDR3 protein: CASQDPYEQYF

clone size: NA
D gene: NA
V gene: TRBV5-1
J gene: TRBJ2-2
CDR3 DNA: TGCGCCAGCTCATTTCCCAACCCGGTGCCCGGGGAGCTGTTTTTT
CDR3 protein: CASSFPNPVPGELFF

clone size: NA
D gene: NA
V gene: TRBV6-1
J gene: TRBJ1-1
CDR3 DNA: TGTGCCAGCAGCAGGGGACCTATGAACACTGAAGCTTTCTTT
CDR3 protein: CASSRGPMNTEAFF

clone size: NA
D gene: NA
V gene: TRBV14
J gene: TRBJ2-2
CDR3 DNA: TGTGCCAGCAGCCAAAGTAAAACCGGGGAGCTGTTTTTT
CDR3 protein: CASSQSKTGELFF

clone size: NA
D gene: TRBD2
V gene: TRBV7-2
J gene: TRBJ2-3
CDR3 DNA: TGTGCCAGCAGCCTTAGGTCCCTAGCGGGGACCACAGATACGCAGTATTTT
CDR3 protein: CASSLRSLAGTTDTQYF

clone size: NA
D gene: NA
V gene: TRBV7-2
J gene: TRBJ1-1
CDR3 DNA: TGTGCCAGCAGCCCTCCTGGGGGGTGGCGGACTGAAGCTTTCTTT
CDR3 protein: CASSPPGGWRTEAFF

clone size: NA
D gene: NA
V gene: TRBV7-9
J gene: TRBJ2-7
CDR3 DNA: TGTGCCAGCAGCCCCCAAGGGACACCGTCCTACGAGCAGTACTTC
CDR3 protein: CASSPQGTPSYEQYF

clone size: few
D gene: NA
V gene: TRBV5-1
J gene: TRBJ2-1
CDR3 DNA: TGCGCCAGCAGCCCGGTGAGGGGCAATGAGCAGTTCTTC
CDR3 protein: CASSPVRGNEQFF

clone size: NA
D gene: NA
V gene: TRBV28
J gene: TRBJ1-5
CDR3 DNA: TGTGCCAGCAGTTATAAGCAGCCCCAGCATTTT
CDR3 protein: CASSYKQPQHF

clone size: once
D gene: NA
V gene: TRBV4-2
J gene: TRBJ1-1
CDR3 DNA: TGTGCCAGCAGCCAAGAAGGGTGGCCTGAAGCTTTCTTT
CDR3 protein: CASSQEGWPEAFF

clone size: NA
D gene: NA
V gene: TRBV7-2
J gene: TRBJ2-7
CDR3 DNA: TGTGCCAGCAGCCCGACCGGGGGTTACGAGCAGTACTTC
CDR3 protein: CASSPTGGYEQYF

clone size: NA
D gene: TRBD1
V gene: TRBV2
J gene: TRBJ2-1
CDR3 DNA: TGTGCCAGCAGGTACAGGGGTCCGTCCTACAATGAGCAGTTCTTC
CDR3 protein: CASRYRGPSYNEQFF

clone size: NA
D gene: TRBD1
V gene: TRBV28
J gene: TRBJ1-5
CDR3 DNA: TGTGCCAGCAGTTTTGACAGGGTTCAGCCCCAGCATTTT
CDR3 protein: CASSFDRVQPQHF

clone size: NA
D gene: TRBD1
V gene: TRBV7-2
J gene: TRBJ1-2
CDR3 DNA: TGTGCCAGCAGCTTAGCGCGGGACAGGGCATTATATGGCTACACCTTC
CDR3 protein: CASSLARDRALYGYTF

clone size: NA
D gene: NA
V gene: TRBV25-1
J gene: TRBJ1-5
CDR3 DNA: TGTGCCAGCAGTGACCTTGATCAGCCCCAGCATTTT
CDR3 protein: CASSDLDQPQHF

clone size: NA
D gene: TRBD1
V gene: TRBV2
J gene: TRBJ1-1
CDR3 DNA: TGTGCCAGCAGTGAAGGGTCAGGGGGCCTAATCAGCATGAACACTGAAGCTTTCTTT
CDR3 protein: CASSEGSGGLISMNTEAFF

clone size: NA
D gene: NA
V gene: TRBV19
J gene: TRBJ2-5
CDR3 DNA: TGTGCCAGTAGTCCAACGGGACTTCCTGGGGAGACCCAGTACTTC
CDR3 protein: CASSPTGLPGETQYF

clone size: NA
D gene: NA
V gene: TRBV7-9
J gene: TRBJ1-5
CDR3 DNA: TGTGCCAGCAGCCGGCAGGGGAATCAGCCCCAGCATTTT
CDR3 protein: CASSRQGNQPQHF

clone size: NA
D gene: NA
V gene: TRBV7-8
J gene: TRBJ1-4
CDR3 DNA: TGTGCCAGCAGCTTAGCCGTCGGGACTTACCTGGGAGAAAAACTGTTTTTT
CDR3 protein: CASSLAVGTYLGEKLFF

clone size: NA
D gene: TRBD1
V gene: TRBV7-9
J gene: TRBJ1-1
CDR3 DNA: TGTGCCAGCAGCTTAGGAAGACAGGGGCCCTTGAACACTGAAGCTTTCTTT
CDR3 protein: CASSLGRQGPLNTEAFF

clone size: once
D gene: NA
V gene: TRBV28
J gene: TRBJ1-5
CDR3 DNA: TGTGCCAGCAGTTTTGGTCAGCTTAGCAATCAGCCCCAGCATTTT
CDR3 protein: CASSFGQLSNQPQHF

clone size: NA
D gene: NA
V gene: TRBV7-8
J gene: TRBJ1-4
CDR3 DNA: TGTGCCAGCAGCTTAGGACAGTTAGGTGAAAAACTGTTTTTT
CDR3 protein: CASSLGQLGEKLFF

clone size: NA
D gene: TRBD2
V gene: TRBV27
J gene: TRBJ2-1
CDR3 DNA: TGTGCCAGCAGTACCCGACTAGCGGGGGGGCTTTACAATGAGCAGTTCTTC
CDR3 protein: CASSTRLAGGLYNEQFF

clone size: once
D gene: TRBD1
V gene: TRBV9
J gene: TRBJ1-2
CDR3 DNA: TGTGCCAGCAGCCGAACCGGACAGGGTTCCTATGGCTACACCTTC
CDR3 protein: CASSRTGQGSYGYTF

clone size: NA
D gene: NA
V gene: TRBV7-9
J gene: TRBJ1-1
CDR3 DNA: TGTGCCAGCAGCTTAGCTCCAATGTCGGGGGATACTGAAGCTTTCTTT
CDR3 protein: CASSLAPMSGDTEAFF

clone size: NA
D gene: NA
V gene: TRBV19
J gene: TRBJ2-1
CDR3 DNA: TGTGCCAGTAGTATCATCCGGGACACGCTCTCCTACAATGAGCAGTTCTTC
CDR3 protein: CASSIIRDTLSYNEQFF

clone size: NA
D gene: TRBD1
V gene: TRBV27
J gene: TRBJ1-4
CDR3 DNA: TGTGCCAGCAGTTATGGGACAGGAATTAATGAAAAACTGTTTTTT
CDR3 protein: CASSYGTGINEKLFF

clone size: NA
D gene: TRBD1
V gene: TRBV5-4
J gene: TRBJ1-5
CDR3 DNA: TGTGCCAGCAGCCCGGGACAGGGGGAGAATCAGCCCCAGCATTTT
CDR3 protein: CASSPGQGENQPQHF

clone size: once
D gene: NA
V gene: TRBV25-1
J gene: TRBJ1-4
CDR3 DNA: TGTGCCAGCAGTGTCTTCGGGACGGGCTCCGAAAAACTGTTTTTT
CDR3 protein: CASSVFGTGSEKLFF

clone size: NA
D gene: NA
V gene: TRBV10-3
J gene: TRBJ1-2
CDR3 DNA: TGTGCCATCAGTGATTCGGGGGAGCCGGGCTACACCTTC
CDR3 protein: CAISDSGEPGYTF

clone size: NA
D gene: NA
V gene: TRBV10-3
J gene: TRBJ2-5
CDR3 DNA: TGTGCCACCAGCTACCAAGTCGAGCGCGGAGAGACCCAGTACTTC
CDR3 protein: CATSYQVERGETQYF

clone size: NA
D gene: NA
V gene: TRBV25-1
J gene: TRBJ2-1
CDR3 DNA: TGTGCCAGCAGTGAACCGGGGGCTAGCGGTGGCCATGAGCAGTTCTTC
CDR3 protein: CASSEPGASGGHEQFF

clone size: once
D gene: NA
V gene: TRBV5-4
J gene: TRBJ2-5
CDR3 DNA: TGTGCCAGCAGCTTGACTGCATGGTACAGGGAACAAGAGACCCAGTACTTC
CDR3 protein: CASSLTAWYREQETQYF

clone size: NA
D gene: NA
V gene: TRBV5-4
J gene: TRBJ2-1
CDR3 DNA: TGTGCCAGCAGCTCTAGCTATTCCTACAATGAGCAGTTCTTC
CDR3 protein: CASSSSYSYNEQFF

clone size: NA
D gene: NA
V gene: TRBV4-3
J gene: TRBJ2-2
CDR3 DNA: TGCGCCAGCAGCCAATCGGGTCAGGGGTACACCGGGGAGCTGTTTTTT
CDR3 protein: CASSQSGQGYTGELFF

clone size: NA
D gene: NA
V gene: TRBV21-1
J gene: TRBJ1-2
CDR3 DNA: TGTGCCAGCACAGACAGGGGGCGGGATGGCTACACCTTC
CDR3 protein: CASTDRGRDGYTF

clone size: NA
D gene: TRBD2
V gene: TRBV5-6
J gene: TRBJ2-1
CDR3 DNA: TGTGCCAGCAGCTTCGTAGCGGGAGTGAATGAGCAGTTCTTC
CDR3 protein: CASSFVAGVNEQFF

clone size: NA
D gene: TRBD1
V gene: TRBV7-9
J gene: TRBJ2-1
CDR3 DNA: TGTGCCAGCAGCTTAGGCGGGGGACAGGGAAATGAGCAGTTCTTC
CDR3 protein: CASSLGGGQGNEQFF

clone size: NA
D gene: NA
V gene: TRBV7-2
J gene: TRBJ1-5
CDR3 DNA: TGTGCCAGCAGCCCCGCCAATTACAATCAGCCCCAGCATTTT
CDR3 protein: CASSPANYNQPQHF

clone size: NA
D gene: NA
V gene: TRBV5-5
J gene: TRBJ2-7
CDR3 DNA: TGTGCCAGCAGCTTGTATCCAGATTTAGGCGAGCAGTACTTC
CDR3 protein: CASSLYPDLGEQYF

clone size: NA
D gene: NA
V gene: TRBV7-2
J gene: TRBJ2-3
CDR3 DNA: TGTGCCAGCAGCTTAGCGCACCCACCATCAGATACGCAGTATTTT
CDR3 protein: CASSLAHPPSDTQYF

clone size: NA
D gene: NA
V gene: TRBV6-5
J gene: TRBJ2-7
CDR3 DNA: TGTGCCAGCACCCTACCGGGAACCAACTCCTACGAGCAGTACTTC
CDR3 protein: CASTLPGTNSYEQYF